This TCR beta chain is drawn from a study of cytomegalovirus exposure and HLA in healthy donors. The PCR employed 60 Vbeta primers together with 13 Jbeta primers. The protocol was immunoSEQ multiplex PCR, while the TCRdb copy is restricted to in-frame clones and leaves out a portion. The repertoire includes over 100,000 clones, approximately 70% of them detected once, and roughly 8.7% sits in the top ten. Regarding this clone: Antigen unknown.

Trimming removed 0 bases from V and 4 bases from J; junction bases left unmatched: 4. The germline V gene has CDR1 SGDLS and CDR2 YYNGEE. The CDR3 is 15 residues long. Findings of the study overall: In a later analysis, the majority of CMV-associated beta chains seemingly showed HLA restriction.

Material for sequencing was PBMCs. This chain joins TRBV9 and TRBJ1-3; TRBD1 agrees at 7 bases. This sequence was found in a man aged 30 to 39 in good health and CMV-seropositive. DNA of the CDR3: TGTGCCAGCAGCGTAGAAAGGGGGCCGGGAAACACCATATATTTT. Its translation is CASSVERGPGNTIYF.